The rows below give T cell receptor beta chains drawn from one sample of a study of blood T cell repertoires in COVID-19. Assay: immunoSEQ multiplex PCR; the TCRdb copy retains only in-frame clones and omits some. The table has about 130,000 clones, about 89% seen once. What was sequenced was peripheral blood. The source is a woman aged 55-75 years with acute or convalescent COVID-19. CDR3s include the opening cysteine and the closing phenylalanine or tryptophan. The D gene is left open where the match is weak. Size tells how often a clone was seen (once, few, many) or the class of an expanded clone, and some rows leave it out.

clone size: .; V gene: TRBV28; D gene: .; J gene: TRBJ1-5; CDR3 DNA: TGTGCCAGCAGACCACAGGGTGGGGTTCAGCCCCAGCATTTT; CDR3 protein: CASRPQGGVQPQHF
clone size: .; V gene: TRBV28; D gene: .; J gene: TRBJ2-1; CDR3 DNA: TGTGCCAGCAGGGTTGGGGGGACTCGAACTGAGCAGTTCTTC; CDR3 protein: CASRVGGTRTEQFF
clone size: .; V gene: TRBV7-8; D gene: TRBD2; J gene: TRBJ2-1; CDR3 DNA: TGTGCCAGCAGCTCTAGTGGGGGGGTAGCGGTTGAGCAGTTCTTC; CDR3 protein: CASSSSGGVAVEQFF
clone size: .; V gene: TRBV5-6; D gene: .; J gene: TRBJ1-3; CDR3 DNA: TGTGCCAGCACCTTGAACACAGGGTGGGGAAACACCATATATTTT; CDR3 protein: CASTLNTGWGNTIYF
clone size: .; V gene: TRBV6-6; D gene: .; J gene: TRBJ1-5; CDR3 DNA: TGTGCCAGCAGCCACCGGTCAACAGGGTTAGAGCCCCAGCATTTT; CDR3 protein: CASSHRSTGLEPQHF
clone size: .; V gene: TRBV5-1; D gene: .; J gene: TRBJ1-3; CDR3 DNA: TGCGCCAGCAGCTTGGGGGCAGGAACTGGAAACACCATATATTTT; CDR3 protein: CASSLGAGTGNTIYF
clone size: .; V gene: TRBV7-9; D gene: TRBD1; J gene: TRBJ1-4; CDR3 DNA: TGTGCCAGCAGCCCGGGACAGGGTAGCGAAAAACTGTTTTTT; CDR3 protein: CASSPGQGSEKLFF
clone size: .; V gene: TRBV18; D gene: .; J gene: TRBJ2-5; CDR3 DNA: TGTGCCAGCTCACAACAAACAAAAGAGACCCAGTACTTC; CDR3 protein: CASSQQTKETQYF
clone size: .; V gene: TRBV5-5; D gene: .; J gene: TRBJ1-3; CDR3 DNA: TGTGCCAGCAGCTTGGAGTCGGGGAAGGTTGGAAACACCATATATTTT; CDR3 protein: CASSLESGKVGNTIYF
clone size: .; V gene: TRBV6-6; D gene: TRBD1; J gene: TRBJ1-2; CDR3 DNA: TGTGCCAGCACCCAGGGGGACAGGGGACTCTCCACCTTC; CDR3 protein: CASTQGDRGLSTF
clone size: .; V gene: TRBV24-1; D gene: .; J gene: TRBJ2-3; CDR3 DNA: TGTGCCACCTCGGAGGTTCTGGCCCCCACAGATACGCAGTATTTT; CDR3 protein: CATSEVLAPTDTQYF
clone size: .; V gene: TRBV29-1; D gene: TRBD1; J gene: TRBJ2-1; CDR3 DNA: TGCAGCGCGGACCCACAGGGGCGGGCTAATGATGAGCAGTTCTTC; CDR3 protein: CSADPQGRANDEQFF
clone size: .; V gene: TRBV5-1; D gene: .; J gene: TRBJ1-1; CDR3 DNA: TGCGCCAGCAGCTTCCAAGGGGTCAACACTGAAGCTTTCTTT; CDR3 protein: CASSFQGVNTEAFF
clone size: .; V gene: TRBV7-3; D gene: .; J gene: TRBJ2-5; CDR3 DNA: TGTGCCAGCAGCCTTACTGGAGGAGGTGGAGAGACCCAGTACTTC; CDR3 protein: CASSLTGGGGETQYF
clone size: .; V gene: TRBV2; D gene: TRBD1; J gene: TRBJ1-2; CDR3 DNA: TGTGCCAGCAGTGGGGCAGGGGGTAACTATGGCTACACCTTC; CDR3 protein: CASSGAGGNYGYTF
clone size: .; V gene: TRBV4-2; D gene: TRBD2; J gene: TRBJ2-1; CDR3 DNA: TGTGCCAGCAGCCAAGAAACATTGGCCAGCGGGAGTTGGAATGAGCAGTTCTTC; CDR3 protein: CASSQETLASGSWNEQFF
clone size: .; V gene: TRBV24-1; D gene: .; J gene: TRBJ2-2; CDR3 DNA: TGTGCCACCAGTGTCGTCGCGAACACCGGGGAGCTGTTTTTT; CDR3 protein: CATSVVANTGELFF
clone size: .; V gene: TRBV21-1; D gene: .; J gene: TRBJ2-4; CDR3 DNA: TGTGCCAGCAGCACATGGCCCGCGGCGAGTCTAGCCAAAAACATTCAGTACTTC; CDR3 protein: CASSTWPAASLAKNIQYF
clone size: .; V gene: TRBV19; D gene: TRBD1; J gene: TRBJ1-6; CDR3 DNA: TGTGCCAGCTCGACAGGGGTGGATTCACCCCTCCACTTT; CDR3 protein: CASSTGVDSPLHF
clone size: .; V gene: TRBV7-9; D gene: TRBD1; J gene: TRBJ1-1; CDR3 DNA: TGTGCCAGCAGCCCACAGGGGGCGGCGAGAGCTTTCTTT; CDR3 protein: CASSPQGAARAFF
clone size: few; V gene: TRBV3-1/TRBV3-2; D gene: .; J gene: TRBJ2-1; CDR3 DNA: TGTGCCAGCAGCCAATTAGGGGGCAATGAGCAGTTCTTC; CDR3 protein: CASSQLGGNEQFF
clone size: .; V gene: TRBV5-1; D gene: .; J gene: TRBJ1-1; CDR3 DNA: TGCGCCAGCAGCGCACAGGGCCCTGAAGCTTTCTTT; CDR3 protein: CASSAQGPEAFF
clone size: .; V gene: TRBV11-3; D gene: .; J gene: TRBJ1-1; CDR3 DNA: TGTGCCAGCAGCTTGAACGAGGGGGACACTGAAGCTTTCTTT; CDR3 protein: CASSLNEGDTEAFF
clone size: .; V gene: TRBV29-1; D gene: TRBD1; J gene: TRBJ1-3; CDR3 DNA: TGCAGCGTTGAAGGGACAGGGGAAGTTAACACCATATATTTT; CDR3 protein: CSVEGTGEVNTIYF
clone size: once; V gene: TRBV7-3; D gene: .; J gene: TRBJ2-3; CDR3 DNA: TGTGCCAGCAGCCCCCAGGAACAGGGCCGGTCAGATACGCAGTATTTT; CDR3 protein: CASSPQEQGRSDTQYF
clone size: .; V gene: TRBV7-7; D gene: TRBD2; J gene: TRBJ2-5; CDR3 DNA: TGTGCTAGCAGCTTGGAGGGACTAGGGATGGAGACCCAGTACTTC; CDR3 protein: CASSLEGLGMETQYF
clone size: .; V gene: TRBV11-2; D gene: TRBD1; J gene: TRBJ1-1; CDR3 DNA: TGTGCCAGCACCCGGGACAGGGGGCTTAGGGCTTTCTTT; CDR3 protein: CASTRDRGLRAFF
clone size: .; V gene: TRBV5-4; D gene: TRBD1; J gene: TRBJ2-1; CDR3 DNA: TGTGCCAGCAGCTTGGCCGGGACAGGGGCCTACAATGAGCAGTTCTTC; CDR3 protein: CASSLAGTGAYNEQFF
clone size: few; V gene: TRBV10-2; D gene: .; J gene: TRBJ1-1; CDR3 DNA: TGCGCCAGCCACCAAAATCTAGAAAACACTGAAGCTTTCTTT; CDR3 protein: CASHQNLENTEAFF
clone size: once; V gene: TRBV2; D gene: .; J gene: TRBJ1-2; CDR3 DNA: TGTGCCAGCAGAAACTCGGACTTTAACTATGGCTACACCTTC; CDR3 protein: CASRNSDFNYGYTF
clone size: once; V gene: TRBV9; D gene: TRBD1; J gene: TRBJ1-5; CDR3 DNA: TGTGCCAGCAGCGTCGGGACAGGGGGCTCCAATCAGCCCCAGCATTTT; CDR3 protein: CASSVGTGGSNQPQHF
clone size: .; V gene: TRBV4-2; D gene: TRBD2; J gene: TRBJ2-2; CDR3 DNA: TGTGCCAGCAGCCAAGTAGGGACTAGCGGGAAGGTCGGGGAGCTGTTTTTT; CDR3 protein: CASSQVGTSGKVGELFF
clone size: .; V gene: TRBV25-1; D gene: TRBD2; J gene: TRBJ2-7; CDR3 DNA: TGTGCCAGCAGTCTGGCGGGAGCGGGAGGCTACGAGCAGTACTTC; CDR3 protein: CASSLAGAGGYEQYF
clone size: once; V gene: TRBV29-1; D gene: .; J gene: TRBJ1-5; CDR3 DNA: TGCAGCGTTGCTTTTGTGGCGGGTAAGGGCAATCAGCCCCAGCATTTT; CDR3 protein: CSVAFVAGKGNQPQHF
clone size: few; V gene: TRBV11-2; D gene: .; J gene: TRBJ2-7; CDR3 DNA: TGTGCCAGCAGCTTAGGCGGAGCGCGAGAGCAGTACTTC; CDR3 protein: CASSLGGAREQYF
clone size: .; V gene: TRBV28; D gene: .; J gene: TRBJ2-6; CDR3 DNA: TGTGCCAGCAGTATGCCGGGGGGGGCCAACGTCCTGACTTTC; CDR3 protein: CASSMPGGANVLTF
clone size: once; V gene: TRBV19; D gene: TRBD1; J gene: TRBJ1-1; CDR3 DNA: TGTGCCAGTAGTCGACAGGGGGTGCTTGAAGCTTTCTTT; CDR3 protein: CASSRQGVLEAFF
clone size: .; V gene: TRBV6-5; D gene: .; J gene: TRBJ1-4; CDR3 DNA: TGTGCCAGTCTTCTTGAAAAACTGTTTTTT; CDR3 protein: CASLLEKLFF
clone size: .; V gene: TRBV10-1; D gene: TRBD1; J gene: TRBJ1-1; CDR3 DNA: TGCGCCAGCAGTGCCCCGGGACAGGCGGCCACTGAAGCTTTCTTT; CDR3 protein: CASSAPGQAATEAFF
clone size: .; V gene: TRBV6-5; D gene: .; J gene: TRBJ1-2; CDR3 DNA: TGTGCCAGCATTCGTAATAGGGCAGGGGAATATGGCTACACCTTC; CDR3 protein: CASIRNRAGEYGYTF
clone size: few; V gene: TRBV19; D gene: .; J gene: TRBJ1-3; CDR3 DNA: TGTGCCAGTAGTATAGGTGGAGTTGGAAACACCATATATTTT; CDR3 protein: CASSIGGVGNTIYF
clone size: .; V gene: TRBV28; D gene: TRBD1; J gene: TRBJ1-3; CDR3 DNA: TGTGCCAGCAGTTCTTGGGACAGTGGCGTAGGATCTGGAAACACCATATATTTT; CDR3 protein: CASSSWDSGVGSGNTIYF
clone size: .; V gene: TRBV9; D gene: TRBD2; J gene: TRBJ2-7; CDR3 DNA: TGTGCCAGCAGCGTAGCCCCCACTAGCGGCTCCTACGAGCAGTACTTC; CDR3 protein: CASSVAPTSGSYEQYF
clone size: .; V gene: TRBV29-1; D gene: .; J gene: TRBJ2-1; CDR3 DNA: TGCAGCGTTGATCTCTCCATGCGGGTCTCCTACAATGAGCAGTTCTTC; CDR3 protein: CSVDLSMRVSYNEQFF
clone size: few; V gene: TRBV18; D gene: .; J gene: TRBJ1-6; CDR3 DNA: TGTGCCAGCTCACCAGAGGGGGGGCTGAATTCACCCCTCCACTTT; CDR3 protein: CASSPEGGLNSPLHF
clone size: .; V gene: TRBV12-3/TRBV12-4; D gene: .; J gene: TRBJ1-6; CDR3 DNA: TGTGCCAGCAGTGCAGCAGGGGACTCACCCCTCCACTTT; CDR3 protein: CASSAAGDSPLHF
clone size: once; V gene: TRBV27; D gene: TRBD1; J gene: TRBJ2-3; CDR3 DNA: TGTGCCAGCAGTGGCCAGGGACAGGGTAGATTCACAAATACGCAGTATTTT; CDR3 protein: CASSGQGQGRFTNTQYF
clone size: .; V gene: TRBV3-1/TRBV3-2; D gene: TRBD2; J gene: TRBJ2-1; CDR3 DNA: TGTGCCAGCAGCCAACCCACAGCGGGAGACCTGCAGTTCTTC; CDR3 protein: CASSQPTAGDLQFF
clone size: .; V gene: TRBV7-8; D gene: .; J gene: TRBJ1-1; CDR3 DNA: TGTGCCAGCAGCTTAAAGTTCGGTGAAGCTTTCTTT; CDR3 protein: CASSLKFGEAFF
clone size: .; V gene: TRBV6-1; D gene: .; J gene: TRBJ2-2; CDR3 DNA: TGTGCCAGCAGTGACGGGTTCGGGGAGCTGTTTTTT; CDR3 protein: CASSDGFGELFF
clone size: once; V gene: TRBV29-1; D gene: .; J gene: TRBJ2-1; CDR3 DNA: TGCAGCGTTGAACAGGGCGGGACCCGGCGGCAGTTCTTC; CDR3 protein: CSVEQGGTRRQFF
clone size: .; V gene: TRBV14; D gene: TRBD1; J gene: TRBJ1-4; CDR3 DNA: TGTGCCAGCAGCCAAATGGGACAGGGTCGGGAAAAACTGTTTTTT; CDR3 protein: CASSQMGQGREKLFF
clone size: .; V gene: TRBV5-5; D gene: .; J gene: TRBJ2-2; CDR3 DNA: TGTGCCAGCAGCTTGGGAATACAGGGACCGAACACCGGGGAGCTGTTTTTT; CDR3 protein: CASSLGIQGPNTGELFF
clone size: few; V gene: TRBV2; D gene: .; J gene: TRBJ1-1; CDR3 DNA: TGTGCCAGCAGTGAACAGGGTGTCACTGAAGCTTTCTTT; CDR3 protein: CASSEQGVTEAFF
clone size: .; V gene: TRBV19; D gene: .; J gene: TRBJ2-2; CDR3 DNA: TGTGCCACCTCCTCGACAGGCTCGAACACCGGGGAGCTGTTTTTT; CDR3 protein: CATSSTGSNTGELFF